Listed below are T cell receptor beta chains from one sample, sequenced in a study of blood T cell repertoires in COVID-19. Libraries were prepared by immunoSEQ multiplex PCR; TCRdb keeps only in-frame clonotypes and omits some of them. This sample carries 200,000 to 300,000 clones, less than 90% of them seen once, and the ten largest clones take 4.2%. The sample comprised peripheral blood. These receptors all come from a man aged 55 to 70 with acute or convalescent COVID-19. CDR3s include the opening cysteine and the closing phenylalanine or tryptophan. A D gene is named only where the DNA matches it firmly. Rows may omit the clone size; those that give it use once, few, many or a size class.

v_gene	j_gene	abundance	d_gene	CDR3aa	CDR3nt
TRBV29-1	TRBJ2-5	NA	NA	CSVAGRVEETQYF	TGCAGCGTTGCCGGCAGGGTGGAGGAGACCCAGTACTTC
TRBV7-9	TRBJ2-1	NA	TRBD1	CASSSGQSPYNEQFF	TGTGCCAGCAGCTCGGGACAGTCCCCCTACAATGAGCAGTTCTTC
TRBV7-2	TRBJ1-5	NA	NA	CASSPSTGYSNQPQHF	TGTGCCAGCAGCCCCTCGACAGGCTATAGCAATCAGCCCCAGCATTTT
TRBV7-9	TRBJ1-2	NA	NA	CASAFIGDYGYTF	TGTGCCAGCGCCTTTATAGGGGACTATGGCTACACCTTC
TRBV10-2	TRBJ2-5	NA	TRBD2	CASSERGGSGETQYF	TGCGCCAGCAGTGAGCGGGGCGGGAGCGGAGAGACCCAGTACTTC
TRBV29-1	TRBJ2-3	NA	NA	CSVEKELNTQYF	TGCAGCGTTGAAAAGGAACTAAATACGCAGTATTTT
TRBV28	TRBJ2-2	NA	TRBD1	CASSPPGQGAGELFF	TGTGCCAGCAGCCCGCCGGGACAGGGGGCCGGGGAGCTGTTTTTT
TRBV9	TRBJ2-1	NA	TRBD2	CASSVGLAGGSSYNEQFF	TGTGCCAGCAGCGTGGGCCTAGCGGGGGGGAGCTCCTACAATGAGCAGTTCTTC
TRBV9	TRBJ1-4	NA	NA	CASSVEGINEKLFF	TGTGCCAGCAGCGTAGAGGGGATTAATGAAAAACTGTTTTTT
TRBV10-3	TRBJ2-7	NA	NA	CAISSTGRPGYEQYF	TGTGCCATCAGTTCCACAGGGCGGCCGGGTTACGAGCAGTACTTC
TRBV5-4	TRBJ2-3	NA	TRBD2	CASSRSGTTDTQYF	TGTGCCAGCAGCAGAAGCGGGACCACAGATACGCAGTATTTT
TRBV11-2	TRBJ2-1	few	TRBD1	CASSEWTGGNEQFF	TGTGCCAGCAGCGAATGGACAGGGGGGAATGAGCAGTTCTTC
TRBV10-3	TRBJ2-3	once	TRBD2	CAISESTRLAGGPGDTQYF	TGTGCCATCAGTGAGTCGACCCGTCTAGCGGGGGGGCCCGGAGATACGCAGTATTTT
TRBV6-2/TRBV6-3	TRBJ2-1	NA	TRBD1	CASSSSGTGGGEFF	TGTGCCAGCAGTTCCTCCGGGACAGGGGGAGGGGAGTTCTTC
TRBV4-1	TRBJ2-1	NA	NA	CASSRTSGTLYNEQFF	TGCGCCAGCAGCCGGACCTCCGGGACTTTATACAATGAGCAGTTCTTC
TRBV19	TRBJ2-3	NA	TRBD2	CASSKRTSGRRPGSTDTQYF	TGTGCCAGTAGTAAGAGGACTAGCGGGAGAAGGCCGGGTAGCACAGATACGCAGTATTTT
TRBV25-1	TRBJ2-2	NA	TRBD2	CASSDMRLAGHIVGELFF	TGTGCCAGCAGTGATATGCGACTAGCGGGACACATAGTAGGGGAGCTGTTTTTT
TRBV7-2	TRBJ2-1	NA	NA	CASSPDRSSYNEQFF	TGTGCCAGCAGCCCGGACAGATCCTCCTACAATGAGCAGTTCTTC
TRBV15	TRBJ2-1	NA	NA	CATSREGDFSSEQFF	TGTGCCACCAGCAGAGAAGGGGACTTCTCAAGTGAGCAGTTCTTC
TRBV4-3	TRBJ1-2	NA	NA	CASSQDLGQGYGYTF	TGCGCCAGCAGCCAAGATCTAGGACAAGGATATGGCTACACCTTC
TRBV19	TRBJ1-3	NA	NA	CASRLTGIRSTIYF	TGTGCCAGTAGGCTTACAGGGATTCGGTCCACCATATATTTT
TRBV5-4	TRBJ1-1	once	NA	CASSSEWSATEAFF	TGTGCCAGCAGCTCTGAATGGAGCGCCACTGAAGCTTTCTTT
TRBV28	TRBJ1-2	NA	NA	CASSRTAEQYYGYTF	TGTGCCAGCAGTCGGACAGCCGAACAATACTATGGCTACACCTTC
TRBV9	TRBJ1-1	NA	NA	CASTRGWSGLEAFF	TGTGCCAGCACCCGTGGGTGGTCAGGACTAGAAGCTTTCTTT
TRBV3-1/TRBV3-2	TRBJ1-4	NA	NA	CASSQDRRTTNEKLFF	TGTGCCAGCAGCCAAGATCGTAGAACAACTAATGAAAAACTGTTTTTT
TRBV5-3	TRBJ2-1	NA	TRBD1	CARKTGELVNEQFF	TGTGCCAGAAAGACAGGGGAACTGGTCAATGAGCAGTTCTTC
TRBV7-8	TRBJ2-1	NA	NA	CASSLAAGARSYNEQFF	TGTGCCAGCAGCTTAGCCGCGGGGGCCCGCTCCTACAATGAGCAGTTCTTC
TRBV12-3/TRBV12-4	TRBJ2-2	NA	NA	CASSVNTGELFF	TGTGCCAGCAGCGTCAACACCGGGGAGCTGTTTTTT
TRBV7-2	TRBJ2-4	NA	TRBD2	CASSLDLGGGAKNIQYF	TGTGCCAGCAGCTTAGATTTGGGGGGGGGAGCCAAAAACATTCAGTACTTC
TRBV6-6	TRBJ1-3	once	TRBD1	CASSRQGSSSGNTIYF	TGTGCCAGCAGTCGACAGGGGTCGAGCTCTGGAAACACCATATATTTT
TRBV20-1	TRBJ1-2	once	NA	CSASEGQTNYGYTF	TGCAGTGCTAGTGAGGGACAAACTAACTATGGCTACACCTTC
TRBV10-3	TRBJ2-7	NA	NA	CAISEPKGPGVYEQYF	TGTGCCATCAGTGAACCCAAGGGCCCAGGGGTCTACGAGCAGTACTTC
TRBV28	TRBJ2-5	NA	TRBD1	CASSLGTGGVETQYF	TGTGCCAGCAGTTTAGGGACAGGGGGGGTCGAGACCCAGTACTTC
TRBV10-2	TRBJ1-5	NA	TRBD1	CASSESLGTGGFYSNQPQHF	TGCGCCAGCAGTGAGTCTTTGGGGACAGGCGGATTCTATAGCAATCAGCCCCAGCATTTT
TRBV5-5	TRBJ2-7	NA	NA	CASSEATPFYEQYF	TGTGCCAGCAGCGAAGCCACGCCGTTCTACGAGCAGTACTTC
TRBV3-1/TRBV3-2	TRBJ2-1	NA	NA	CASSRQGSGEQFF	TGTGCCAGCAGCCGCCAGGGGTCTGGTGAGCAGTTCTTC
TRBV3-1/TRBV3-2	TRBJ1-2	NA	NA	CASSQVGRGDRYGYTF	TGTGCCAGCAGCCAAGTTGGACGGGGGGATCGCTATGGCTACACCTTC
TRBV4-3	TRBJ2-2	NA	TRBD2	CASSQETSGSFGELFF	TGCGCCAGCAGCCAAGAGACTAGCGGGAGTTTCGGGGAGCTGTTTTTT
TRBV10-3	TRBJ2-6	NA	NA	CAISEAAGANVLTF	TGTGCCATCAGTGAGGCAGCTGGGGCCAACGTCCTGACTTTC
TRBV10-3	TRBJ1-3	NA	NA	CAISESVANTIYF	TGTGCCATCAGTGAGTCTGTAGCGAACACCATATATTTT
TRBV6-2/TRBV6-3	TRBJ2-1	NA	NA	CASSGGNTDPSPFF	TGTGCCAGCAGTGGGGGGAACACCGACCCCTCGCCGTTCTTC
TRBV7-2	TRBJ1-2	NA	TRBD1	CASSPGAGGFYGYTF	TGTGCCAGCAGTCCCGGGGCAGGGGGCTTCTATGGCTACACCTTC
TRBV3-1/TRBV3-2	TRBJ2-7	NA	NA	CASSLRAGIGSYEQYF	TGTGCCAGCAGCCTACGGGCGGGGATCGGCTCCTACGAGCAGTACTTC
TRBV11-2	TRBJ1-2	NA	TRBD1	CASSPDRGYGYTF	TGTGCCAGCAGCCCCGACAGGGGGTATGGCTACACCTTC
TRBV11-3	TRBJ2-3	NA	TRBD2	CASSSLAEEVDTQYF	TGTGCCAGCAGCTCGCTAGCGGAGGAGGTAGATACGCAGTATTTT
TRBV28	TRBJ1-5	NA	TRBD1	CASSSPAGTGYQPQHF	TGTGCCAGCAGTTCACCCGCCGGGACAGGGTATCAGCCCCAGCATTTT
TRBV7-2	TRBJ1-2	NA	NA	CASSVYLVTDGYTF	TGTGCCAGCAGCGTATACCTGGTTACAGATGGCTACACCTTC
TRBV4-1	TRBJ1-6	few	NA	CASSQDQGSDNSPLHF	TGCGCCAGCAGCCAAGATCAGGGGTCGGATAATTCACCCCTCCACTTT
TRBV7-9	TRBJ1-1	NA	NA	CASSVQENTEAFF	TGTGCCAGCAGCGTACAGGAGAACACTGAAGCTTTCTTT
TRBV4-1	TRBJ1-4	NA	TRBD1	CASSPGGEKLFF	TGCGCCAGCAGCCCAGGGGGAGAAAAACTGTTTTTT
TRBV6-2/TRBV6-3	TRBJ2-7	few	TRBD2	CASSYPTSGRNMRSYEQYF	TGTGCCAGCAGTTACCCGACTAGCGGGAGGAATATGCGCTCCTACGAGCAGTACTTC
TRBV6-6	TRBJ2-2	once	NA	CASSWGGGQRTGELFF	TGTGCCAGCAGTTGGGGTGGAGGCCAGCGGACCGGGGAGCTGTTTTTT
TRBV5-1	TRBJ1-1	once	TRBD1	CASSLLDREGTEAFF	TGCGCCAGCAGCTTGTTGGACAGGGAAGGAACTGAAGCTTTCTTT
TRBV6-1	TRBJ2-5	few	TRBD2	CASSEARAAGGETQYF	TGTGCCAGCAGTGAAGCCCGCGCTGCGGGAGGAGAGACCCAGTACTTC